These 3 T cell receptor beta chains originate from one sample sequenced in a study of Ad26.COV2.S vaccination and SARS-CoV-2 variants. Regarding treatment: about 20 received Ad26.COV2.S at low or high dose, single or two shots; five or six received placebo; per-sample allocation not given. Sampling took place 63 days after the first vaccine or placebo injection. The protocol was immunoSEQ multiplex PCR, while the TCRdb copy is restricted to in-frame clones and leaves out a portion. The sample holds 300,000 to 350,000 clones, 75% to 90% seen once. Sequenced here: peripheral blood, sampled in a trial of Ad26.COV2.S vaccine versus placebo. The origin of the receptors is a person between 18 and 65 years old who received the Ad26.COV2.S COVID-19 vaccine or a placebo.

The V call is TRBV7-3, the J call TRBJ2-3; D gene uncertain. CDR3 size: 16 residues. From germline, CDR1 is SGHTA and CDR2 FQGTGA. V was trimmed by 5 bases and J by 1 base, leaving 16 bases between them. In DNA form, the CDR3 reads TGTGCCAGCAGCCCAGAGACCTTTTCAGGCACAGATACGCAGTATTTT. Encoded protein: CASSPETFSGTDTQYF.

The V call is TRBV19, the J call TRBJ2-1, with 7 bases that match TRBD2. The CDR3 is 18 amino acids. Germline-derived CDR1 and CDR2 are LNHDA and SQIVND (reference sequence). Trimming at V came to 1 base and at J to 4 bases, leaving 13 bases not matched to a gene. The CDR3 coding sequence is TGTGCCAGTAGTATAGGAGGGAGACTAGCCATTACTTACAATGAGCAGTTCTTC. Translated: CASSIGGRLAITYNEQFF.

The chain links TRBV4-1 to TRBJ1-2; D uncertain. This CDR3 is 14 amino acids long. From germline, CDR1 is MGHRA and CDR2 YSYEKL. The V end lost 0 bases, the J end lost 7 bases, and 12 bases lay between the germline ends. In nucleotides, the CDR3 is TGCGCCAGCAGCCAAGACCGGACTGCTCTTGGCTACACCTTC. It encodes CASSQDRTALGYTF.